The rows below give T cell receptor beta chains drawn from one sample of a study of blood T cell repertoires in COVID-19. The data were produced by immunoSEQ multiplex PCR, yet TCRdb's version contains in-frame clones alone and is incomplete. The data contain 65,000 to 75,000 clones, approximately 89% of them seen just once; the ten biggest clones take up 4.9%. The sequencing input was peripheral blood. The receptors shown here come from a woman aged 45-59 years with active COVID-19. Each CDR3 is given with its conserved first and last residue. A D gene is named only where the DNA matches it firmly. Only some rows state a clone size, as once, few, many or a class for expanded clones.

TRBD1	-	TRBJ2-1	TRBV6-4	TGTGCCAGCAGTCCCCAAAGGGGGCTTGAGCAGTTCTTC	CASSPQRGLEQFF
-	-	TRBJ1-1	TRBV6-5	TGTGCCAGCAGTTACTTCAGGGACACTGAAGCTTTCTTT	CASSYFRDTEAFF
-	-	TRBJ2-3	TRBV9	TGTGCCAGCAGCCAGTTTTTAGCGTTCCTCACAGATACGCAGTATTTT	CASSQFLAFLTDTQYF
TRBD1	-	TRBJ1-2	TRBV4-2	TGTGCCAGCAGCCAAGATAAAAAGGGGGCAGGGGGCTACACCTTC	CASSQDKKGAGGYTF
-	once	TRBJ2-7	TRBV27	TGTGCCAGCGCGGCGGCCTCCTACGAGCAGTACTTC	CASAAASYEQYF
-	once	TRBJ2-2	TRBV7-3	TGTGCCAGCAGCTTAACCCCAGGGCTCCTCACCGGGGAGCTGTTTTTT	CASSLTPGLLTGELFF
-	-	TRBJ1-4	TRBV18	TGTGCCAGCTCAGGAACGAGGCTCGCTAATGAAAAACTGTTTTTT	CASSGTRLANEKLFF
-	-	TRBJ2-4	TRBV12-3/TRBV12-4	TGTGCCAGCAGTGGGTCGGGGAAAAACATTCAGTACTTC	CASSGSGKNIQYF
TRBD1	few	TRBJ2-3	TRBV7-9	TGTGCCAGCGCCCCGGCCCGACAGGGCCCCCGCACAGATACGCAGTATTTT	CASAPARQGPRTDTQYF
-	-	TRBJ2-5	TRBV10-3	TGTGCCATCAGTGTGGGCAGCCAAGAGACCCAGTACTTC	CAISVGSQETQYF
TRBD2	-	TRBJ2-5	TRBV7-9	TGTGCCAGCAGCCTAGGTCCAGCGGGGGAGACCCAGTACTTC	CASSLGPAGETQYF
-	once	TRBJ2-7	TRBV4-1	TGCGCCAGCAGCCAACGGGCCGAGGGCCCCACCTACGAGCAGTACTTC	CASSQRAEGPTYEQYF
-	-	TRBJ2-5	TRBV23-1	TGCGCCAGCGGCCTGAGGGGGGAGGGGGTCCAGTACTTC	CASGLRGEGVQYF
-	-	TRBJ2-7	TRBV5-1	TGCGCCAGCAGCTTGCGTCAGGGCGCGGACGAGCAGTACTTC	CASSLRQGADEQYF
-	-	TRBJ1-2	TRBV25-1	TGTGCCAGCAGTGAGTCGGGGGGGGTTTTCAACTATGGCTACACCTTC	CASSESGGVFNYGYTF
-	-	TRBJ1-5	TRBV10-2	TGCGCCAGCAGGGATCAGGGTGATCAGCCCCAGCATTTT	CASRDQGDQPQHF